This TCR beta chain was identified in a study of blood T cell repertoires in COVID-19 (dated by TCRdb to about 2020). Background on the whole study: Samples covering the acute and convalescent phases of COVID-19 were provided by collaborators in the United States, Italy and Spain. The material from the prospective study consisted of cDNA or gDNA derived from T cells, B-cell-depleted T cells, or PBMCs. The repertoires were released in a freely available public database meant as a resource for research on the immune response to SARS-CoV-2. A de-identified subject ID, COVID-19 status, age in years and sex were almost always included in the sample metadata. Deeply sampled blood TCRbeta repertoires from subjects exposed to, actively infected with, or recovered from COVID-19 were included in the dataset. Where available, HLA class I and class II types were taken from metadata supplied by the sample provider and were not determined by assay-based typing. The samples were drawn from the first 160 participants of the ongoing ImmuneRACE study and from roughly 1,300 subjects provided by 6 global collaborators.

In the prospective study, participants were roughly 18 to 95 years old, resided in approximately 25 geographic areas of the United States, and were enrolled through a virtual design. Cohort assignment in the prospective study relied on participant-reported clinical history from a screening survey and a study questionnaire. Recovered participants in ImmuneRACE Cohort 3 were defined as having two consecutive negative NP/OP PCR tests, clearance from a healthcare professional, or resolution of symptoms. Each participant in the prospective study had whole blood, serum and a nasopharyngeal or oropharyngeal swab collected by mobile phlebotomists. Participants in the prospective study had the option to provide additional blood draws and questionnaires over a roughly 2-month period. Blood samples from the prospective study were shipped frozen or at room temperature prior to DNA extraction. V is clipped by 6 bases and J by 6 bases, and the sequence between their germline boundaries is 15 bases long. The CDR3 numbers 14 residues from cysteine through phenylalanine. Kept here is only the CDR3 DNA, which spans 42 bases and is read in frame from base 1. CDR1 is given as MNHEY and CDR2 as SVGAGI, both from the germline V gene.

TCRbeta CDR3 regions were amplified from genomic DNA by means of the immunoSEQ Assay, a bias-controlled multiplex PCR. The authors' analysis ran thus. Within the assay, amplification of reference gene primers was used to estimate how many nucleated cells each sample contained. To quantify the absolute abundance of each unique TCRbeta CDR3 rearrangement, sequence reads were collapsed and filtered. For each sample, productive Simpson clonality was calculated as the square root of Simpson's diversity index over productive rearrangements. This immuneACCESS table, as held by TCRdb, lists in-frame sequences with V and J called but not all clones. Of the missing ones, under half trace to an unresolved V gene in checked studies; the others have no known cause. The V and J calls and the clone size are those of that table, but D and trimming were determined from the DNA. The sample yields approximately 300,000 clones; around nine tenths were counted once. The ten largest clones take up roughly a tenth of the sample.

Beyond this particular receptor, the publication reports: How much clinical and demographic metadata was included differed by source and by participant, and the metadata was provided uncurated.

With regard to this clone: Which antigen it targets is not known. Base quality data are lacking; no much larger clone is found one base away.

The TCR comes from a woman in her 30s who had recovered from COVID-19. The sequenced material came from PBMCs or T cells enriched from blood (not recorded which). The receptor chain draws on TRBV6-5 and TRBJ2-1; TRBD1 is possibly the D segment (6 matching bases). At the DNA level, the sequence is TGTGCCAGCAGCCCCCCTCTACAGGGCAATGAGCAGTTCTTC. This codes for CASSPPLQGNEQFF.